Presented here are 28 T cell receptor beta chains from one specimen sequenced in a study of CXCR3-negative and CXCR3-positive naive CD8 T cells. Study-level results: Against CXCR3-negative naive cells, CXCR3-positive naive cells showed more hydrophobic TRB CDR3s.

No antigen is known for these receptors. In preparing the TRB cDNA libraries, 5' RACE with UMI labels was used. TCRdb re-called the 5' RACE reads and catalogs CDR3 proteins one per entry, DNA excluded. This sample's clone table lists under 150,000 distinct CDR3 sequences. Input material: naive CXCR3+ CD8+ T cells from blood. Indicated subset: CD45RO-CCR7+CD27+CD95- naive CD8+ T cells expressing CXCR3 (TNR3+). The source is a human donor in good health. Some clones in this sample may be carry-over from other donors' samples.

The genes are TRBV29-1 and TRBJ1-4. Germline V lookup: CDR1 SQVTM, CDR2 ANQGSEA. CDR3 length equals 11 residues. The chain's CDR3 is CSVQKGTQVLF.

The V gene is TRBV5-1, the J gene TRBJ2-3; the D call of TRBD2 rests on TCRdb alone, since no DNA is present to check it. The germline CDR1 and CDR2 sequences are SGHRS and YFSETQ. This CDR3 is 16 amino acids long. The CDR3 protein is CASSLSGPPTTDTQYF.

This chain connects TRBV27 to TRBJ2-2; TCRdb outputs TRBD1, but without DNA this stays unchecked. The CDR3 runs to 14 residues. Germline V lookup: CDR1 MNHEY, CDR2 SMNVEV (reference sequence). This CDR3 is CASRTGAGPGELFF.

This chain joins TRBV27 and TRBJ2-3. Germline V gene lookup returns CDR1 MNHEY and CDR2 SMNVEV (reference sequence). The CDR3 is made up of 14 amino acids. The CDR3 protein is CASSLSDSTDTQYF.

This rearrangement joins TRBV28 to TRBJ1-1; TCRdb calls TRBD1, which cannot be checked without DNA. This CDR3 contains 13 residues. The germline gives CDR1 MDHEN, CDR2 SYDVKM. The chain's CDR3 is CASSLYRATEAFF.

The CDR3 reads CASSFPGKGPYEQYF. The chain employs TRBV12-3 or TRBV12-4 and TRBJ2-7; with no DNA, the TCRdb D assignment of TRBD1 cannot be verified. The CDR3 is 15 residues long.

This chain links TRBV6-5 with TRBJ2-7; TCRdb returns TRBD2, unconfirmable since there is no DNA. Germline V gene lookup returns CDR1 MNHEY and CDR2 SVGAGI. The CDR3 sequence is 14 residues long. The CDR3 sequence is CASSYAGGPYEQYF.

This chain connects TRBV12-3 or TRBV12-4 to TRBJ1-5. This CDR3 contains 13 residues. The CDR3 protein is CASSSEGRQPQHF.

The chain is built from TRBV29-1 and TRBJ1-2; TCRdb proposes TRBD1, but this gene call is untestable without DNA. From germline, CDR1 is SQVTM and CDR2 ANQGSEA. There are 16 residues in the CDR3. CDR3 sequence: CSVEDRTGKRLYGYTF.

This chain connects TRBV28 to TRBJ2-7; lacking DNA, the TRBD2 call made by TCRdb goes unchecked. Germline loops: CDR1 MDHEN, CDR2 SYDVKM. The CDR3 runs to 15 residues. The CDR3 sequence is CASSLSGSGAYEQYF. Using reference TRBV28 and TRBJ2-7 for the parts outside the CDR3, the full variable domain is DVKVTQSSRYLVKRTGEKVFLECVQDMDHENMFWYRQDPGLGLRLIYFSYDVKMKEKGDIPEGYSVSREKKERFSLILESASTNQTSMYLCASSLSGSGAYEQYFGPGTRLTVT.

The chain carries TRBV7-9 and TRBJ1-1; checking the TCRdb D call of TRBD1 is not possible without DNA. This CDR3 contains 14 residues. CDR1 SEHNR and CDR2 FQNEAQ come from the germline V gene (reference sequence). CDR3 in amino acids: CASSLGDRGREAFF.

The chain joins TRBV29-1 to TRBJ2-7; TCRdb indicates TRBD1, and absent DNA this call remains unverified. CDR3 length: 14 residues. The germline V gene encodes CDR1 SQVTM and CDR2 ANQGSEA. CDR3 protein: CSAAGTGVSYEQYF.

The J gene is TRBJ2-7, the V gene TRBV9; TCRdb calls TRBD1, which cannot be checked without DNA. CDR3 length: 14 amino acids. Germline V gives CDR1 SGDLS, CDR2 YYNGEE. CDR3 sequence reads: CASSQPSGRGEQYF.

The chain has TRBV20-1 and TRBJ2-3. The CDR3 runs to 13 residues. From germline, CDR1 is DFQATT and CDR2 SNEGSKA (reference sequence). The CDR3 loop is CSALPDHTDTQYF.

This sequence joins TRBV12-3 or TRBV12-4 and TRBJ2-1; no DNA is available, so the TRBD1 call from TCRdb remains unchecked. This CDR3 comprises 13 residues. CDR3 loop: CASSPTGYNEQFF.

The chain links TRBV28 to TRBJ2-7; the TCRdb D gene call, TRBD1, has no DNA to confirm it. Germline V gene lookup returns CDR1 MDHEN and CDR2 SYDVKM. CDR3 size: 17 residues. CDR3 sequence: CASSFPPGTGFSYEQYF.

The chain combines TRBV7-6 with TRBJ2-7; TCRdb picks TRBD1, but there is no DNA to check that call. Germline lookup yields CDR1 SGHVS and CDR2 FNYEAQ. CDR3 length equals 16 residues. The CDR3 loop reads CASSLAEAGFHHEQYF.

The CDR3 reads CASSPLLPLGTVNNEQFF. The chain couples TRBV12-3 or TRBV12-4 to TRBJ2-1; TCRdb's assignment of TRBD1 cannot be checked, as there is no DNA. This CDR3 is built from 18 residues.

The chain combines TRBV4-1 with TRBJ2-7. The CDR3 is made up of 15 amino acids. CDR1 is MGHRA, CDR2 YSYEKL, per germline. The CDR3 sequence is CASSQDAQPPYEQYF.

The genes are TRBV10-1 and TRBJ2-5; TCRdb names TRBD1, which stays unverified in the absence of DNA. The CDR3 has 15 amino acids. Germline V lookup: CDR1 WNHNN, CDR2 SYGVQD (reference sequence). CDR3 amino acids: CASSDHQGQQETQYF.

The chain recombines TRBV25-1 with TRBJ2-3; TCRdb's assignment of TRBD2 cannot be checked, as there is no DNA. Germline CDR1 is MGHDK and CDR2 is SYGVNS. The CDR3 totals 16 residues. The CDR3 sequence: CASSESGPGTTDTQYF.

This chain's CDR3 is CASSPDRQSYGYTF. J is TRBJ1-2 and V is TRBV6-5; TCRdb lists TRBD1, though no DNA is available to test this call. CDR1 is MNHEY and CDR2 is SVGAGI in the germline V gene. CDR3 length: 14 amino acids.

CDR3 loop: CSANRGTEAFF. The V gene is TRBV20-1, the J gene TRBJ1-1; TCRdb's D call of TRBD1 is untestable without DNA. From germline, CDR1 is DFQATT and CDR2 SNEGSKA (reference sequence). CDR3 length: 11 amino acids.

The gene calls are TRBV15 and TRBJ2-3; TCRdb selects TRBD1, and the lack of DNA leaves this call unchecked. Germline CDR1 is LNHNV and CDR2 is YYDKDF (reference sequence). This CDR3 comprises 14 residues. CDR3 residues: CATSLRAQGDTQYF.

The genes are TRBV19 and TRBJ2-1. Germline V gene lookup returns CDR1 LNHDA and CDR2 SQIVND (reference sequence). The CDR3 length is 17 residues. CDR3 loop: CASSTGVAGGSYNEQFF.

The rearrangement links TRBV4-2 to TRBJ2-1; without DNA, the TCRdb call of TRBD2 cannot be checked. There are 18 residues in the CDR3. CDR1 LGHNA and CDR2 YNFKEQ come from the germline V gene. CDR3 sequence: CASSQDTLAGALYNEQFF.

The CDR3 protein is CASSQDQAEKLFF. J is TRBJ1-4 and V is TRBV4-3. The germline V gene has CDR1 LGHNA and CDR2 YSLEER. This CDR3 has 13 residues.

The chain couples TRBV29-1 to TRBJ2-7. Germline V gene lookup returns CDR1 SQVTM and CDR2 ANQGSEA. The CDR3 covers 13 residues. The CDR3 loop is CSAETTFPYEQYF.